The 3 T cell receptor beta chains reported below all come from one sample, sequenced in a study of CD4 T cells in relation to SARS-CoV-2 and coronaviruses. Their antigens are not known. Assay: immunoSEQ multiplex PCR; the TCRdb copy retains only in-frame clones and omits some. The sample lists about 24,000 clones, 65% to 80% seen once, with under 15% in the top ten. Before the COVID-19 pandemic, during about 2010-2018, CD4+ T cells were taken from unexposed donors. Isolation of CD4+ T cells took place after nine to ten days in culture. The sequencing input was CD4+ T cells from PBMCs, cultured in vitro. These TCRs come from a human donor in good health.

In this sample, this clone turned up once. The chain carries TRBV5-8 and TRBJ2-6; D call uncertain. The germline V and J ends were trimmed by 2 bases and 0 bases, with 12 bases remaining between them. This CDR3 contains 17 residues. CDR1 SGHTS and CDR2 YDEGEE come from the germline V gene. CDR3 coding DNA: TGTGCCAGCAGCTTATTGACAACGAGCTCTGGGGCCAACGTCCTGACTTTC. Protein sequence: CASSLLTTSSGANVLTF.

This chain uses TRBV11-2 with TRBJ2-3; 13 bases fit TRBD2. Germline CDR1 and CDR2: SGHAT and FQNNGV. CDR3 length: 17 amino acids. V trimming: 2 bases; J trimming: 6 bases; junction bases outside the gene matches: 8. CDR3 sequence: CASSLNGLAGVEDTQYF. CDR3 sequence (DNA): TGTGCCAGCAGCTTAAACGGACTAGCGGGAGTTGAGGATACGCAGTATTTT.

This clone was counted once. The chain joins TRBV2 to TRBJ1-1; D remains unclear. Per the germline V gene, CDR1 is SNHLY and CDR2 is FYNNEI. CDR3 length: 12 residues. V lost 3 bases and J lost 10, with 12 bases in between. The CDR3 nucleotides read TGTGCCAGCAGTGACTATGGAGAGGGAGCTTTCTTT. This codes for CASSDYGEGAFF. Full variable domain (outside the CDR3, taken from reference TRBV2 and TRBJ1-1): EPEVTQTPSHQVTQMGQEVILRCVPISNHLYFYWYRQILGQKVEFLVSFYNNEISEKSEIFDDQFSVERPDGSNFTLKIRSTKLEDSAMYFCASSDYGEGAFFGQGTRLTVV.